This paragraph reports one T cell receptor (beta chain). The data derive from a study of shared clonotypes between healthy human individuals. This CDR3 contains 16 residues. The trim removed 3 bases at V and 2 bases at J, leaving 8 bases unmatched. CDR1 and CDR2 (germline): MNHEY, SVGAGI. The protocol was immunoSEQ multiplex PCR, while the TCRdb copy is restricted to in-frame clones and leaves out a portion. The sample holds about 480,000 clones; almost 80% are singletons and the top ten take around 12%. The J gene is TRBJ2-7, the V gene TRBV6-5; 9 nucleotides align to TRBD1. Sequences were obtained from PBMCs. The TCR was taken from a woman between 40 and 55 years old in good health. Some clones in this sample may be carry-over from other donors' samples. CDR3 DNA: TGTGCCAGCAGTTATCTTGGGGGACAGGGTACCTACGAGCAGTACTTC. It codes for CASSYLGGQGTYEQYF.